This TCR beta chain emerged from a study of T-cell memory formation after mild COVID-19. Study overall: For the most part, TCR clusters were specific to one donor.

It was 5'RACE with constant-segment primers that produced the TCR alpha and TCR beta cDNA libraries, which carried sample barcodes and UMIs. TCRdb reanalysed the 5' RACE reads using MiXCR and keeps one entry per CDR3 protein. Of 300,000 to 350,000 distinct CDR3 sequences in the sample, 10% to 15% were seen once. General study points: Contracting CD4+ clones sat mainly in CM and EM; CD8+ in EMRA. Clones contracting day 15 to 85 were balanced CD4/CD8; later expanders leaned CD4+.

On this clonotype: The antigen is undetermined.

The receptor comes from a man aged 18 to 35 who had mild COVID-19 (a few samples of this study predate the infection). Cell type and time point are not known. Sequences were obtained from PBMCs or a T cell subset sorted from them (not recorded which).

The CDR3 sequence: CASSQDSRGAGEKLFF. CDR3 bases: TGCGCCAGCAGCCAAGATTCAAGAGGGGCCGGGGAAAAACTGTTTTTT. This sequence joins TRBV4-1 and TRBJ1-4, with D possibly matching TRBD1 (5 bases). V lost 0 bases to trimming and J lost 8 bases, with 16 bases between them. CDR3 length: 16 residues. CDR1 is MGHRA and CDR2 is YSYEKL in the germline V gene.